These T cell receptor beta chains were read from a single sample in a study of T cells expressing NK-cell markers. No DNA is given; TCRdb re-called the 5' RACE reads and lists each CDR3 protein once. The sample data list 500,000 to 600,000 distinct CDR3 sequences. The sequenced material came from blood T cells: a sorted CD56 or NKG2C T cell subset, CD4+ or CD8+ T cells, or bulk PBMC T cells (not recorded which). The receptors were gathered from a man between 18 and 35 years old in good health. Both conserved end residues are part of each CDR3.

>TRBJ2-4|TRBV28
CASSSTSGRKVAKNIQYF
>TRBJ2-7|TRBV18
CASSPRQGPTYEQYF
>TRBJ2-1|TRBV2
CASSPLGRRNSYNEQFF
>TRBJ2-1|TRBV5-1
CASSSIPGRVTLNNEQFF
>TRBJ1-5|TRBV2
CASEPGKGQPSGQPQHF
>TRBJ1-3|TRBV7-8
CASSLATLGNTIYF
>TRBJ2-2|TRBV5-6
CASSLGPDRDTGELFF
>TRBJ2-3|TRBV12-3/TRBV12-4
CASTLRTGGFDTQYF
>TRBJ2-3|TRBV20-1
CSARGLADLSTDTQYF
>TRBJ1-4|TRBV5-1
CASSHGNLGEKLFF
>TRBJ2-5|TRBV25-1
CASSEPISDRLQETQYF
>TRBJ1-6|TRBV3-1
CASSQGVGTPLHF
>TRBJ1-1|TRBV10-3
CAISDRLGGRMNTEAFF
>TRBJ2-1|TRBV20-1
CSARESTEQFF
>TRBJ2-2|TRBV4-1
CASSQGRGLRTGELFF
>TRBJ2-5|TRBV20-1
CSAKRTGLQETQYF
>TRBJ1-4|TRBV20-1
CSAKSAGAGEKLFF
>TRBJ2-5|TRBV2
CASSEPSGETQYF
>TRBJ2-4|TRBV20-1
CSASDQNIQYF
>TRBJ2-3|TRBV20-1
CSARFDGTTDTQYF
>TRBJ2-7|TRBV28
CGIISGTDPYEQYF
>TRBJ1-2|TRBV20-1
CSARPRGGTGGVNYGYTF
>TRBJ2-7|TRBV7-8
CASSSTSYYEQYF
>TRBJ2-5|TRBV19
CASSSGQVPSRTQYF
>TRBJ2-1|TRBV25-1
CASSEYPLTGGLYNEQFF
>TRBJ2-5|TRBV5-1
CASSLSFVGETQYF
>TRBJ2-3|TRBV30
CAWNTGTVLSDTQYF
>TRBJ2-1|TRBV7-9
CASSLIPGQGNSQFF
>TRBJ2-2|TRBV3-1
CASSQTPSELNTGELFF
>TRBJ2-3|TRBV7-2
CASSLGGSNTQYF
>TRBJ2-7|TRBV4-3
CASSQDLGQGTFTYEQYF
>TRBJ2-1|TRBV7-2
CASSSPPAPNEQFF
>TRBJ2-4|TRBV7-2
CASSLVGGVAKNIQYF
>TRBJ1-3|TRBV27
CASSPFVSGNTIYF
>TRBJ2-5|TRBV15
CATSRSGTRQETQYF
>TRBJ2-3|TRBV15
CATSTGVNTYTQYF
>TRBJ2-7|TRBV18
CASSPPGWGIYEQYF
>TRBJ1-4|TRBV29-1
CSVEATVGDEKLFF
>TRBJ2-1|TRBV29-1
CSVDPGRYYNEQFF
>TRBJ2-1|TRBV10-3
CAIRDGGNNEQFF